This T cell receptor beta chain was sequenced during a study of blood T cell repertoires in COVID-19 (dated by TCRdb to 2020 to 2021). General notes on the study: Samples covering the acute and convalescent phases of COVID-19 were provided by collaborators in the United States, Italy and Spain. The samples were drawn from the first 160 participants of the ongoing ImmuneRACE study and from roughly 1,300 subjects provided by 6 global collaborators. The prospective study material was composed of cDNA or gDNA derived from T cells, B-cell-depleted T cells, or PBMCs. Where HLA class I and class II types were available, the types were taken from metadata supplied by the sample provider, not from assay-based typing. A freely available public database, intended as a resource for researchers studying the immune response to SARS-CoV-2, is where the repertoires were released. A de-identified subject ID, COVID-19 status, age in years and sex were almost always included in the sample metadata. Deeply sampled blood TCRbeta repertoires from subjects exposed to, actively infected with, or recovered from COVID-19 were included in the dataset. The investigation overall reported the following: Clinical and demographic metadata were provided uncurated, with the amount varying by source and participant.

A remark on this clone: Its antigen is currently not known. Per-base qualities were not stored, and no clone one base away is much larger.

V is pared back by 5 bases and J by 8 bases, with 16 bases lying between the germline termini. CDR1 LNHDA and CDR2 SQIVND are derived from the germline V gene (reference sequence). Taken from cysteine to phenylalanine, the CDR3 has 14 residues. The retained sequence is limited to the CDR3, 42 bases, with the frame set at the first base. Collaborating institutions collected whole blood in K2EDTA tubes following their own protocols. Collaborator samples were shipped for TCRbeta analysis as frozen whole blood, isolated PBMCs, or DNA extracted from either sample type. TCRbeta CDR3 regions were amplified from genomic DNA by means of the immunoSEQ Assay, a bias-controlled multiplex PCR. On the study's bioinformatics: The number of nucleated cells in each sample was estimated from the amplification of reference gene primers within the assay. To quantify the absolute abundance of each unique TCRbeta CDR3 rearrangement, sequence reads were collapsed and filtered. For each sample, productive Simpson clonality was calculated as the square root of Simpson's diversity index across productive rearrangements. The immuneACCESS repertoire file appears here via TCRdb, limited to in-frame rearrangements. These files lack a portion of the clones; in checked studies, under half of the deficit traces to unresolved V genes, and the cause of the others is not known. V, J and clone size derive from that table, while D and trimming were established from the DNA sequence. This sample comprises tens of thousands of clones, 79% of them detected only once. The ten biggest clones cover less than 30% of the sample.

Specimen: peripheral blood. This receptor was taken from a man between 60 and 70 years old with active or convalescent COVID-19. Here the chain combines TRBV19 and TRBJ2-1; perhaps TRBD2 is the D gene, with 6 bases matching. This receptor has the CDR3 CASSSNNGGYEQFF. The sequence in DNA is TGTGCCAGTAGTTCCAATAACGGGGGATATGAGCAGTTCTTC.